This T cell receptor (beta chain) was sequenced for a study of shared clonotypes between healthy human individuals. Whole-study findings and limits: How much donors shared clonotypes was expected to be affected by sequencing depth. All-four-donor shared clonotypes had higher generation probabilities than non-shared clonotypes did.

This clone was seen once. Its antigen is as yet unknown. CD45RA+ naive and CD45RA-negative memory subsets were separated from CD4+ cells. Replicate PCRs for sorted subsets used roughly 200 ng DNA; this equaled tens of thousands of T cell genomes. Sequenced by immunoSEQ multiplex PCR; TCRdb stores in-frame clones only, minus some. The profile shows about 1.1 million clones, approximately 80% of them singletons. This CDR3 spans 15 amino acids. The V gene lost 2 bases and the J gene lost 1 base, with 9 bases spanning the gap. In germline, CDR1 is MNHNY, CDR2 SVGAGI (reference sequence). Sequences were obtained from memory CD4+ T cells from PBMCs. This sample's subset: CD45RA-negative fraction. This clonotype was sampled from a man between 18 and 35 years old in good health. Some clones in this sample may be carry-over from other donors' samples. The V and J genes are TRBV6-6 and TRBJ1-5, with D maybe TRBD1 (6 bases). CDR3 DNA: TGTGCCAGCAGTTACACCCAGGGGAGCAATCAGCCCCAGCATTTT. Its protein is CASSYTQGSNQPQHF.